This T cell receptor beta chain was recorded in a study of T cell responses to AZD1222 COVID-19 vaccine. Study information: Pooling of second doses given at about 4 or about 12 weeks was done.

Comment on this clone: The antigen is undetermined.

Trimming took 5 bases from V and 5 from J, leaving 12 bases between them. The CDR3 runs to 12 residues. CDR1 is SQVTM and CDR2 is ANQGSEA in the germline V gene. This table comes from immunoSEQ multiplex PCR, and its TCRdb copy is limited to in-frame clones, with some not included. Of roughly 110,000 clones listed, roughly 89% are singletons. Study-level findings and limits: Repertoire sampling was restricted to post-peak T cell response timepoints. In a largely white British group with more females than males, clonal diversity was possibly underestimated. Among AZD1222 vaccinees, only 5 to 7 were seropositive at baseline.

The sequence came from an adult in good health. This chain joins TRBV29-1 and TRBJ2-5; D may match TRBD1 or TRBD2 (6 bases each). The input for sequencing was peripheral blood, taken on day 0 of AZD1222 vaccination. CDR3 residues: CSVPQGRETQYF. The CDR3, as DNA: TGCAGCGTTCCCCAGGGGAGGGAGACCCAGTACTTC.